The 13 T cell receptor beta chains reported below all come from one sample, sequenced in a study of blood T cell repertoires in COVID-19. Using immunoSEQ multiplex PCR, the repertoire was profiled, and TCRdb retains in-frame clones only, with some absent. Found here are 90,000 to 130,000 clones, about four fifths of them singletons; the top ten hold approximately 4.1%. Input material: peripheral blood. These receptors originate from a woman aged 65 to 85 with acute or convalescent COVID-19.

The chain combines TRBV6-5 with TRBJ1-2; D is uncertain. Germline values: CDR1 MNHEY, CDR2 SVGAGI. The CDR3 extends over 13 amino acids. Trimming took 6 bases from V and 4 from J, leaving 12 bases between them. The CDR3 DNA follows: TGTGCCAGCAGCCGCAGGCGTAGCTATGGCTACACCTTC. Its translation is CASSRRRSYGYTF.

The chain couples TRBV11-2 to TRBJ1-1; TRBD1 matches 10 bases. This CDR3 is built from 15 residues. Germline trimming cut 1 base from V and 4 bases from J; bases unmatched to any gene: 3. In germline, CDR1 is SGHAT, CDR2 FQNNGV. CDR3 in DNA: TGTGCCAGCAGCTTAGGAAGGACAGGGGGCACTGAAGCTTTCTTT. Amino acid sequence: CASSLGRTGGTEAFF.

This clone was found a few times. The V call is TRBV5-4, the J call TRBJ2-5, with D maybe TRBD2 (5 bases). V was shortened by 3 bases and J by 3 bases, with 12 bases between the two germline ends. This CDR3 is 14 amino acids long. Germline CDR1 is SGHNT and CDR2 is YYREEE (reference sequence). The CDR3 DNA reads as TGTGCCAGCAGCTCCATTGGACTCAAAGAGACCCAGTACTTC. Translation gives CASSSIGLKETQYF.

The J gene is TRBJ1-2, the V gene TRBV18; D gene ambiguous. The CDR3 length is 14 residues. The V end was cut by 6 bases, the J end by 0 bases, with 11 bases between. From germline, CDR1 is KGHSH and CDR2 LQKENI. The CDR3 is CASSASEANYGYTF. In nucleotides, the CDR3 is TGTGCCAGCTCGGCATCAGAAGCTAACTATGGCTACACCTTC. Full variable domain (missing parts from reference TRBV18 and TRBJ1-2): NAGVMQNPRHLVRRRGQEARLRCSPMKGHSHVYWYRQLPEEGLKFMVYLQKENIIDESGMPKERFSAEFPKEGPSILRIQQVVRGDSAAYFCASSASEANYGYTFGSGTRLTVV.

The rearrangement joins TRBV3-1 (or the pseudogene TRBV3-2) to TRBJ1-4; no clear D. The V and J ends lost 1 base and 5 bases respectively, with 11 bases between them. The CDR3 consists of 15 residues. Per germline, CDR1 LGHDT and CDR2 YNNKEL (reference sequence). The CDR3 DNA reads as TGTGCCAGCAGCCAAGGCAACAGTCCGAATGAAAAACTGTTTTTT. Translating it yields CASSQGNSPNEKLFF.

J is TRBJ2-7 and V is TRBV12-3 or TRBV12-4; D unclear. V was shortened by 1 base and J by 2 bases, with 3 bases between the two germline ends. The CDR3 covers 12 residues. The CDR3 is CASSLVAYEQYF. CDR3 DNA: TGTGCCAGCAGTTTAGTAGCCTACGAGCAGTACTTC.

The CDR3 region has the DNA TGTGCCAGCAGCTTGTCCAAATCTAGCGGGTCCCACAATGAGCAGTTCTTC. It codes for CASSLSKSSGSHNEQFF. This chain uses TRBV5-8 with TRBJ2-1, with TRBD2 matching over 8 bases. From germline, CDR1 is SGHTS and CDR2 YDEGEE. V dropped 1 base and J dropped 5; count of bases not matched to a gene: 11. CDR3 length equals 17 residues.

V usage is TRBV14 and J usage is TRBJ1-3, with D perhaps matching TRBD1 (6 bases). V lost 1 base and J 4 bases, leaving 8 bases between the germline ends. CDR3 size: 14 residues. Germline assignment: CDR1 SGHDN and CDR2 FVKESK. The CDR3 reads CASSQARGGNTIYF. The CDR3 coding sequence is TGTGCCAGCAGCCAAGCCAGGGGAGGAAACACCATATATTTT.

V and J are TRBV2 and TRBJ1-1, with D possibly TRBD1 on 6 matching bases. Germline V gene data show CDR1 as SNHLY and CDR2 as FYNNEI. The CDR3 length is 13 residues. V was pared by 6 bases and J by 13 bases, with 21 bases between. In DNA, the CDR3 is TGTGCCAGCAGGGATGACAGGTCTAAGCCCCTTTTCTTT. It specifies CASRDDRSKPLFF.

The chain couples TRBV11-2 to TRBJ2-1; D is possibly TRBD1 (7 bases). The CDR3 is made up of 12 amino acids. V lost 1 base and J lost 12, with 10 bases in between. Germline CDR1 and CDR2: SGHAT and FQNNGV. The CDR3: CASSLGRGRQFF. The CDR3 nucleotides are TGTGCCAGCAGCTTAGGGAGGGGGCGGCAGTTCTTC.

The chain couples TRBV4-3 to TRBJ2-2; D might be TRBD2 (6 bases). The CDR3 contains 18 residues. V was cut by 0 bases and J by 12 bases, with 26 bases left in between. Germline V CDR1 and CDR2: LGHNA, YSLEER. CDR3: CASSQEFRWTIGAWKLFF. CDR3 bases: TGCGCCAGCAGCCAAGAATTTAGGTGGACTATAGGAGCTTGGAAGCTGTTTTTT.

The chain joins TRBV19 to TRBJ2-5; 9 bases align to TRBD2. J was trimmed by 9 bases and V by 1 base; bases with no gene match: 12. CDR3 length equals 16 residues. Germline V gives CDR1 LNHDA, CDR2 SQIVND (reference sequence). CDR3 amino acids: CASSIVKASGAGAQYF. The CDR3 DNA follows: TGTGCCAGTAGTATAGTGAAAGCTAGCGGGGCCGGGGCCCAGTACTTC. Using reference TRBV19 and TRBJ2-5 for the parts outside the CDR3, the full variable domain is DGGITQSPKYLFRKEGQNVTLSCEQNLNHDAMYWYRQDPGQGLRLIYYSQIVNDFQKGDIAEGYSVSREKKESFPLTVTSAQKNPTAFYLCASSIVKASGAGAQYFGPGTRLLVL.

This clone was detected once. CDR3 nucleotide sequence: TGTGCCTGGAGCAAGTGGGAGAGGGTGAGTCGGGCGGGAGAGAACGAGCAGTACTTC. It yields the protein CAWSKWERVSRAGENEQYF. The rearrangement uses TRBV30 and TRBJ2-7; TRBD2 matches 7 bases. Per germline, CDR1 GTSNPN and CDR2 SVGIG (reference sequence). Losses at the gene ends were 3 bases for V and 5 bases for J; bases not matched to a gene: 25. CDR3 length equals 19 residues. The full variable domain, in which reference TRBV30 and TRBJ2-7 provide the parts outside the CDR3, is SQTIHQWPATLVQPVGSPLSLECTVEGTSNPNLYWYRQAAGRGLQLLFYSVGIGQISSEVPQNLSASRPQDRQFILSSKKLLLSDSGFYLCAWSKWERVSRAGENEQYFGPGTRLTVT.